Sequencing of this TCR beta chain was carried out in a study of beta chain features in type 1 diabetes. Whole-study findings and limits: For Type 1 diabetes patients, all four CD4+ subsets carried TCRB CDR3s that were moderately but significantly shorter. PCR could preferentially amplify shorter templates, alike in patients and controls. The study left unresolved whether HLA type influences TCRB rearrangement.

A note on this clone: Antigen: not known.

A sort by CD45RO/CCR7/CD25/CD127/CD95/CD27 yielded CD4+ naive, central memory, regulatory and stem cell-like memory cells. V lost 4 bases and J lost 7; bases outside the gene matches: 10. CDR1 is SGHAT, CDR2 FQNNGV, per germline. This CDR3 contains 15 residues. cDNA synthesis used the whole RNA isolate, giving expressed TCRB sequences. Clones were sequenced by immunoSEQ multiplex PCR, and TCRdb holds only the in-frame ones, with some missing. The sample gives about 340,000 clones, 9.3% of which show up once; about 1% is in the top ten. Sequences were obtained from central memory CD4+ T cells from blood. The clonotype comes from a man aged 25 to 40 with type 1 diabetes. The chain recombines TRBV11-2 with TRBJ2-1; TRBD2 matches at 7 bases. The CDR3: CASSSPGLPKNEQFF. CDR3 coding DNA: TGTGCCAGCAGCTCCCCGGGACTACCAAAAAATGAGCAGTTCTTC. Using reference TRBV11-2 and TRBJ2-1 for the parts outside the CDR3, the full variable domain is EAGVAQSPRYKIIEKRQSVAFWCNPISGHATLYWYQQILGQGPKLLIQFQNNGVVDDSQLPKDRFSAERLKGVDSTLKIQPAKLEDSAVYLCASSSPGLPKNEQFFGPGTRLTVL.